This is a list of T cell receptor beta chains from one sample in a study of OX40 agonist ivuxolimab in advanced cancers. Clones were read by immunoSEQ multiplex PCR, and TCRdb kept only the in-frame ones, dropping some. Of about 48,000 clones in the sample, approximately 85% were seen once. The source material was CD4+ or CD8+ T cells sorted from blood, sampled in a trial of the OX40 agonist ivuxolimab. These receptor sequences come from an adult with an advanced solid tumor such as melanoma, head and neck, liver or kidney cancer. Both conserved end residues are part of each CDR3. A D gene is named only where the DNA matches it firmly. The listing skips clone size in some rows; elsewhere it reads once, few, many or a size class.

>TRBJ2-7|-|TRBV5-1|-
TGCGCCAGCAGCTCCGGCGGGACGTCCTACGAGCAGTACTTC
CASSSGGTSYEQYF
>TRBJ1-2|few|TRBV6-1|-
TGTGCCAGCAGTGAGGGGGGAGCTAACTATGGCTACACCTTC
CASSEGGANYGYTF
>TRBJ2-3|-|TRBV2|TRBD1
TGTGCCAGCAGCAAGACAGGGGTCGCAGATACGCAGTATTTT
CASSKTGVADTQYF
>TRBJ2-3|-|TRBV6-6|-
TGTGCCAGCAGTTACCCAGGAGGAAACGACCCAGATGCGCAGTATTTT
CASSYPGGNDPDAQYF
>TRBJ2-5|-|TRBV19|-
TGTGCCAGTAGTAACTGGGGGGCTAGCGGCACCCTCGGAGAGACCCAGTACTTC
CASSNWGASGTLGETQYF
>TRBJ2-2|-|TRBV6-4|-
TGTGCCAGCAGTGACAGGGGTGGAACCGGGGAGCTGTTTTTT
CASSDRGGTGELFF
>TRBJ2-2|-|TRBV18|TRBD2
TGTGCCAGCTCACGCGGACTAGCGGGAGAGGCAGGCGGGGAGCTGTTTTTT
CASSRGLAGEAGGELFF
>TRBJ2-3|-|TRBV11-2|TRBD2
TGTGCCAGCAGCGTGATAGCGGGAGGGATCACAGATACGCAGTATTTT
CASSVIAGGITDTQYF
>TRBJ1-4|-|TRBV19|TRBD1
TGTGCCAGTAGCCTAGGACAGGGGGCGTATGAAAAACTGTTTTTT
CASSLGQGAYEKLFF
>TRBJ1-5|-|TRBV5-1|-
TGCGCCAGCAGTCCACAACCAACAGGGCCGGGGAATCAGCCCCAGCATTTT
CASSPQPTGPGNQPQHF
>TRBJ1-2|-|TRBV7-2|-
TGTGCCAGCAGCCCGGACAGTCGCTATGGCTACACCTTC
CASSPDSRYGYTF
>TRBJ2-2|-|TRBV5-6|-
TGTGCCAGCAGCTTTGACGGGAGTGCGACCGGGGAGCTGTTTTTT
CASSFDGSATGELFF
>TRBJ2-5|-|TRBV28|-
TGTGCCAGCAGTCCGCCCGGGACGGCTTCCGGGACCCAGTACTTC
CASSPPGTASGTQYF
>TRBJ1-1|-|TRBV28|-
TGTGCCAGCAGTTTAAAGACCACTGAAGCTTTCTTT
CASSLKTTEAFF
>TRBJ2-6|few|TRBV14|-
TGTGCCAGCAGTCCCGGGTCCCACCGATCTCTGGGGGCCAACGTCCTGACTTTC
CASSPGSHRSLGANVLTF
>TRBJ1-1|-|TRBV5-4|-
TGTGCCAGCAGCTTGAGGAGGGTGAACACTGAAGCTTTCTTT
CASSLRRVNTEAFF
>TRBJ2-7|-|TRBV4-2|-
TGTGCCAGCAGCCAAGCGGCAGGGGATTCCTACGAGCAGTACTTC
CASSQAAGDSYEQYF
>TRBJ2-2|-|TRBV28|TRBD1
TGTGCCAGCAGTTTATACCGGGACAGGGGCAAGGCCGGGGAGCTGTTTTTT
CASSLYRDRGKAGELFF
>TRBJ2-3|once|TRBV10-3|-
TGTGCCATCAGTGAGCGGAGTGATACGCAGTATTTT
CAISERSDTQYF
>TRBJ2-7|once|TRBV7-2|-
TGTGCCAGCAGCTCCAGGACCGTCTACGAGCAGTACTTC
CASSSRTVYEQYF
>TRBJ2-1|-|TRBV7-3|-
TGTGCCAGCAGCTTAACACTGGGGGGCTCTGAGCAGTTCTTC
CASSLTLGGSEQFF
>TRBJ1-2|-|TRBV5-6|-
TGTGCCAGCTGCCTATGGGTGGATCGCAGAGCTAACTATGGCTACACCTTC
CASCLWVDRRANYGYTF
>TRBJ2-7|-|TRBV6-5|-
TGTGCCAGCAGTTATAAGTCCGAGCAGTACTTC
CASSYKSEQYF
>TRBJ2-1|-|TRBV6-5|TRBD2
TGTGCCAGCAGAGTAGCGGGATTAAATGACAATGAGCAGTTCTTC
CASRVAGLNDNEQFF
>TRBJ1-3|once|TRBV30|TRBD1
TGTGCCTGGAGTCTACAGGGGCCGGTGGACACCATATATTTT
CAWSLQGPVDTIYF
>TRBJ2-4|-|TRBV7-9|TRBD2
TGTGCCAGCAGCCCGGGGGGGGTAGTTGATTACATTCAGTACTTC
CASSPGGVVDYIQYF
>TRBJ2-1|few|TRBV11-1|TRBD2
TGTGCCAGCAGCCCCAGACTAGCGGGAGGCAATGAGCAGTTCTTC
CASSPRLAGGNEQFF